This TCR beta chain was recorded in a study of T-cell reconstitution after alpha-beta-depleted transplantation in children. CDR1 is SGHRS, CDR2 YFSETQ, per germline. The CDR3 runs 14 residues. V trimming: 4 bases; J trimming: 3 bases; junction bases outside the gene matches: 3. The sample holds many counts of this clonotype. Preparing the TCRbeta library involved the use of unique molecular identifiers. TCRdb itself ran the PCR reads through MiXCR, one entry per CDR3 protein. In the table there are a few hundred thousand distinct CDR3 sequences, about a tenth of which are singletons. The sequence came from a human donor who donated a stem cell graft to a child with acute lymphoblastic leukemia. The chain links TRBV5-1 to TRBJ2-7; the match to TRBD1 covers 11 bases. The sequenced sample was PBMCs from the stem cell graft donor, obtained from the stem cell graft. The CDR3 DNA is TGCGCCAGCAGCGACGGGACAGGGGGCTACGAGCAGTACTTC. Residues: CASSDGTGGYEQYF. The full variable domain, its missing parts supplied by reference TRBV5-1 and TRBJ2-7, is KAGVTQTPRYLIKTRGQQVTLSCSPISGHRSVSWYQQTPGQGLQFLFEYFSETQRNKGNFPGRFSGRQFSNSRSEMNVSTLELGDSALYLCASSDGTGGYEQYFGPGTRLTVT.